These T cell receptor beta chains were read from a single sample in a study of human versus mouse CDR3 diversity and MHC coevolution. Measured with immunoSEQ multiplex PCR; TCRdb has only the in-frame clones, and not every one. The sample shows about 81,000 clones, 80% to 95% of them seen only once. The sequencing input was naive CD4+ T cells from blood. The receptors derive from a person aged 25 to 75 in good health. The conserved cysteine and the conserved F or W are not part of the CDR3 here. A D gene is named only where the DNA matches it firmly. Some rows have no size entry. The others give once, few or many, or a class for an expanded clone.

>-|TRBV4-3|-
ASSQGGTQVYNEQF
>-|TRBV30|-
AWSGRGRSPLH
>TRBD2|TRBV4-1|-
ASSLLAGEVNTGELF
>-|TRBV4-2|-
ASSQGGPGYT
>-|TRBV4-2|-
ASSQGSSYEQY
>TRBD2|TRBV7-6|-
ASSLGSAGAGELF
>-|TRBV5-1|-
ASSPDAGSSYEQY
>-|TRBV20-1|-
SDRSYEQY
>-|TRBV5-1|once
ASSLEVTGDGYT
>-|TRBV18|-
ASSTSSLNTEAF
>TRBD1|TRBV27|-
ASSSRGRDTEAF
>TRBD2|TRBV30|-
AWSVTGGETQY
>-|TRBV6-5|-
ASSDGPGQPQH
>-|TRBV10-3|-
AISVIGGASTDTQY
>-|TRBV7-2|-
ASESGVANEQF
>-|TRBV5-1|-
ASSLAGSDRSSPLH
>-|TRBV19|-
ASSPQLSYEQY
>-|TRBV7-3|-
ASSAYIYEQY
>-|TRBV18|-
ASSPRAGDTEAF
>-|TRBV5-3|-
ARAPGHQSSYEQY
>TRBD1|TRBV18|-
ASSPGQASWATQY
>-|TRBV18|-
ASSPPNYREAF
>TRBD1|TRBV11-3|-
ASSSSRDRGSYEQY
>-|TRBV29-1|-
SVEDQGFTDTQY
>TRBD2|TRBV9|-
ASSGTSGPYEQY
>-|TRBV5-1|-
ASKGVRETQY
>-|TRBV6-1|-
ASSSRTGSSYEQY
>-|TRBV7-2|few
ASSSTRGTYEQY
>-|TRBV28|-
ASSFVGGSYT
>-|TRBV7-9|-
ASSSLPVTLRSGETQY
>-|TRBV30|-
AWSETHTEAF
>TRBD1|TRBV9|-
ASSVGTGAVKTQY
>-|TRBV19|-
ASRPPGTSYGYT
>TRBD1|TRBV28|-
ASSNSPGQAGYT
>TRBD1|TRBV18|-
ASSPDREGYT
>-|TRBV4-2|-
ASSLGQEQY
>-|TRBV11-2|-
ASSLVLGREKLF
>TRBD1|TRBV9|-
ASSTGQGAYEQY